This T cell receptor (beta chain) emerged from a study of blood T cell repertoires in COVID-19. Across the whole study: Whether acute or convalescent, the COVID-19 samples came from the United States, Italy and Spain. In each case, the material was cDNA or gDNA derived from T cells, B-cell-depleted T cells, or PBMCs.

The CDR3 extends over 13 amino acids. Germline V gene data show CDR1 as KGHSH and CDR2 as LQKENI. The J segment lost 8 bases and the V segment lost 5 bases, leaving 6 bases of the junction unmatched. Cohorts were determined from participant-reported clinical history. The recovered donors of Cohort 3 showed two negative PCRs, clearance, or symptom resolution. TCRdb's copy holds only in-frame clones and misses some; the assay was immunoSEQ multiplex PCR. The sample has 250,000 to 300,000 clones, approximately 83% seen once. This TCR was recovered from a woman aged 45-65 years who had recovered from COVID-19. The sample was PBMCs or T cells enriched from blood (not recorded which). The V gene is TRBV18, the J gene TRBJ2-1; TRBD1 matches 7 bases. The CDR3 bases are TGTGCCAGCTCAGGCCACCAGGGGGATGAGCAGTTCTTC. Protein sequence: CASSGHQGDEQFF.